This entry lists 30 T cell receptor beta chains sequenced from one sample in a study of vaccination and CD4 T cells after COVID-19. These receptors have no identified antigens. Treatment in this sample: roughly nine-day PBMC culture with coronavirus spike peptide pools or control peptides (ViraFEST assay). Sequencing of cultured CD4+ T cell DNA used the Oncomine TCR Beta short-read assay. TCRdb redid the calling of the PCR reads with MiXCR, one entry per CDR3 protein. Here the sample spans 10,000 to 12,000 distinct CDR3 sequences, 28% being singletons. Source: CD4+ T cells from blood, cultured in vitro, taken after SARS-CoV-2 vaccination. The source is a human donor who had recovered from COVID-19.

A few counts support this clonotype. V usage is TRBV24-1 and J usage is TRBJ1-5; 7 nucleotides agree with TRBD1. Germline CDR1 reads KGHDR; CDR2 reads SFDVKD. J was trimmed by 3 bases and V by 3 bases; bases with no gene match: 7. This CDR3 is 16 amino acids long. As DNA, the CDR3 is TGTGCCACCAGTGATCCCGGGACAGCTTTCAATCAGCCCCAGCATTTT. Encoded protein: CATSDPGTAFNQPQHF.

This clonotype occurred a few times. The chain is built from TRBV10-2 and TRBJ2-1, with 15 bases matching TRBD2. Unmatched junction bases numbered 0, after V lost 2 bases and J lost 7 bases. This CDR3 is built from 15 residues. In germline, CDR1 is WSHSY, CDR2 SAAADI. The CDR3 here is CASSEGTSGRNEQFF. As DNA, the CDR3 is TGCGCCAGCAGTGAGGGGACTAGCGGGAGGAATGAGCAGTTCTTC.

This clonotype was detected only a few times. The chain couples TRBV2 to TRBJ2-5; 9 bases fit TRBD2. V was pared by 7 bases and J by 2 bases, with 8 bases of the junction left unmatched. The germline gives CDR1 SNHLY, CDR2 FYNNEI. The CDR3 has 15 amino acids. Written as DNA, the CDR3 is TGTGCCAGCACTTGGAGCGGGAGGACACAAGAGACCCAGTACTTC. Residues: CASTWSGRTQETQYF.

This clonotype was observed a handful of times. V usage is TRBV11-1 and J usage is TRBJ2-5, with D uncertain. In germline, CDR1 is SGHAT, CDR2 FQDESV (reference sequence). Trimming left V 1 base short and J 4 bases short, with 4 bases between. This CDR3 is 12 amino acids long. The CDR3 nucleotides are TGTGCCAGCAGCTTAGTCCGAGAGACCCAGTACTTC. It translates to CASSLVRETQYF.

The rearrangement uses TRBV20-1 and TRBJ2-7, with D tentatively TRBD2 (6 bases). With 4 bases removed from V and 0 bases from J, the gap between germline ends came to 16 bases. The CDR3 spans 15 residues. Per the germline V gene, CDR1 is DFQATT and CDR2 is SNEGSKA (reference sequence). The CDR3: CSAILGSGSSYEQYF. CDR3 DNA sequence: TGCAGTGCTATCTTGGGTAGCGGAAGCTCCTACGAGCAGTACTTC.

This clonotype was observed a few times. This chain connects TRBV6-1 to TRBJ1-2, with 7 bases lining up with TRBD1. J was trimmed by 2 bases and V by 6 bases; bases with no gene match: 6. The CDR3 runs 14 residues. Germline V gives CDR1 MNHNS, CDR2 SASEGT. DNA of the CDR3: TGTGCCAGCAGCCCACAGGGGCGAAACTATGGCTACACCTTC. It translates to CASSPQGRNYGYTF.

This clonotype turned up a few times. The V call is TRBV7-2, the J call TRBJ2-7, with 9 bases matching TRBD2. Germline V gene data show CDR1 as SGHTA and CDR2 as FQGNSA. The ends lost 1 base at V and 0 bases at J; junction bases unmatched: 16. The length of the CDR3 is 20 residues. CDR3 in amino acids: CASSLVRGTSGSPSSYEQYF. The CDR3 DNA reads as TGTGCCAGCAGCTTAGTTCGCGGAACTAGCGGGTCTCCAAGCTCCTACGAGCAGTACTTC.

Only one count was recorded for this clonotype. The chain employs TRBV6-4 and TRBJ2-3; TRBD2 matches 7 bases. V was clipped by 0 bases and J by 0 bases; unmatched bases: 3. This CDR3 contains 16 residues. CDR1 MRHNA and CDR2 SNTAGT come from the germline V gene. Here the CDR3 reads CASSDSGRGSTDTQYF. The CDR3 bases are TGTGCCAGCAGTGACTCTGGGCGGGGGAGCACAGATACGCAGTATTTT.

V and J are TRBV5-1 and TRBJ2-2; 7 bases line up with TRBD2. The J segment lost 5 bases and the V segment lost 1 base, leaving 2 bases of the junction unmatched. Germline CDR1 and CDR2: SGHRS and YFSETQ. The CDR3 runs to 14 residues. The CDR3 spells CASSLTAGTGELFF. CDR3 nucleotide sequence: TGCGCCAGCAGCTTGACAGCGGGAACCGGGGAGCTGTTTTTT.

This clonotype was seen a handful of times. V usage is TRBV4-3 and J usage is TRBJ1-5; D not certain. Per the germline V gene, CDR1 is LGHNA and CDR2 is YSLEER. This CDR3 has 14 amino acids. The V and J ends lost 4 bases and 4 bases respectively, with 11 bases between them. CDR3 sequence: CASSRTLSNQPQHF. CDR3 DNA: TGCGCCAGCAGCCGGACCCTTTCGAATCAGCCCCAGCATTTT.

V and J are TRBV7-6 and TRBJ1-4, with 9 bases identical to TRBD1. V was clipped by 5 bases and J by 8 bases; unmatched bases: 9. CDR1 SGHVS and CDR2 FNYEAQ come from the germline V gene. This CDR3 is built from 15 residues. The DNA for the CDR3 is TGTGCCAGCAGCCGTGGGACAGGGACCCAGGAAAAACTGTTTTTT. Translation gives CASSRGTGTQEKLFF.

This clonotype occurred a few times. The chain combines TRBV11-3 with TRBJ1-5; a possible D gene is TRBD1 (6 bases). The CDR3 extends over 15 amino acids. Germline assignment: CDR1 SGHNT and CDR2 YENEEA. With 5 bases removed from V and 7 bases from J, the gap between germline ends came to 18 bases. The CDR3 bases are TGTGCCAGCAGCCCCCCGAACAGGGAGGGCCAGCCCCAGCATTTT. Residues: CASSPPNREGQPQHF.

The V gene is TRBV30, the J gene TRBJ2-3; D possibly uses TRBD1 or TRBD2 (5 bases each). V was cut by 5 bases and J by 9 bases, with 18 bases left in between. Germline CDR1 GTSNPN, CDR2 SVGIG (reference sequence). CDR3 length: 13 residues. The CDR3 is CAWLDPPRGTQYF. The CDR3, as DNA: TGTGCCTGGTTGGACCCCCCGAGGGGAACGCAGTATTTT.

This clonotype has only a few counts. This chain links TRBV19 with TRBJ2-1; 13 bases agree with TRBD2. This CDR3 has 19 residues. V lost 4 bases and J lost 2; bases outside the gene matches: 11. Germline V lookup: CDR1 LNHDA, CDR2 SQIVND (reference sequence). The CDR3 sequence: CASSTRTSGRGDPYNEQFF. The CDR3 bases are TGTGCCAGTAGTACTCGGACTAGCGGGAGAGGGGATCCCTACAATGAGCAGTTCTTC.

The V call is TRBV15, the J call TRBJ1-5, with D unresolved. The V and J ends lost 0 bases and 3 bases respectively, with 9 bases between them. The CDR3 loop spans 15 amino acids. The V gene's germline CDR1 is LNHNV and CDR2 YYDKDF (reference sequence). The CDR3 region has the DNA TGTGCCACCAGCAGAGAAATAACCCTCAATCAGCCCCAGCATTTT. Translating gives CATSREITLNQPQHF.

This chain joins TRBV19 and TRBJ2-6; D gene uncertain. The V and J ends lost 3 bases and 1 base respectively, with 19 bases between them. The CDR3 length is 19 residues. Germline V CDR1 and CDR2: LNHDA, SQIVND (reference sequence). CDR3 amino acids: CASSIGSFSSGSGANVLTF. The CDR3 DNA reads TGTGCCAGTAGTATTGGGTCCTTTTCCTCCGGATCTGGGGCCAACGTCCTGACTTTC.

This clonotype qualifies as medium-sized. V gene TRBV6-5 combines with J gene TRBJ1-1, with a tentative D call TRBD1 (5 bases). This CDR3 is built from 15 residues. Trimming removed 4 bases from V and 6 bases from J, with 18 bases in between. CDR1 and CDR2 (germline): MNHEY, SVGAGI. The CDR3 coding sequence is TGTGCCAGCAGTTCGAACCTTAAAGGGGCGGCTGAAGCTTTCTTT. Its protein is CASSSNLKGAAEAFF.

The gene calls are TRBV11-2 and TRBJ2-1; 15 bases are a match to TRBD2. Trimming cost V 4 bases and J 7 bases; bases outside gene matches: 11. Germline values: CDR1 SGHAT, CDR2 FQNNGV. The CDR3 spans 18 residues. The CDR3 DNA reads TGTGCCAGCAGCTCCAGAAAAACGGGACTAGCGGGAGGAAATGAGCAGTTCTTC. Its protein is CASSSRKTGLAGGNEQFF.

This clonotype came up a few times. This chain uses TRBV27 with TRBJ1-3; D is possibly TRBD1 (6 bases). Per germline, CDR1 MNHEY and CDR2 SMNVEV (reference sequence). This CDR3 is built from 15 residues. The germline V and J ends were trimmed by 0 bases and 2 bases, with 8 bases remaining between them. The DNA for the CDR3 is TGTGCCAGCAGTTTATCCCCAGGGGCTGGAAACACCATATATTTT. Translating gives CASSLSPGAGNTIYF.

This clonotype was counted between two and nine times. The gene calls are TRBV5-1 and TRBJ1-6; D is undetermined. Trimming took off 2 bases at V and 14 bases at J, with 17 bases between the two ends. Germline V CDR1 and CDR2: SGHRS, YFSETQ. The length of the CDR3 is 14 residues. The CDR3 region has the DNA TGCGCCAGCAGCTTTGTAGGGAGGAGATCGGCCCTCCACTTT. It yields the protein CASSFVGRRSALHF. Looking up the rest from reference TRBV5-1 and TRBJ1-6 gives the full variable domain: KAGVTQTPRYLIKTRGQQVTLSCSPISGHRSVSWYQQTPGQGLQFLFEYFSETQRNKGNFPGRFSGRQFSNSRSEMNVSTLELGDSALYLCASSFVGRRSALHFGNGTRLTVT.

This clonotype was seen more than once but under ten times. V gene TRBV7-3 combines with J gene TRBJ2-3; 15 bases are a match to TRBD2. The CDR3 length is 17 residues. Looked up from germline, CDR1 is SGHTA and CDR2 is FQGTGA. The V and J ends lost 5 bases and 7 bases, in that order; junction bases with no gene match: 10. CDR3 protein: CASSPGGGTSGRHTQYF. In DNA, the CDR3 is TGTGCCAGCAGCCCCGGGGGGGGGACTAGCGGGAGGCATACGCAGTATTTT.

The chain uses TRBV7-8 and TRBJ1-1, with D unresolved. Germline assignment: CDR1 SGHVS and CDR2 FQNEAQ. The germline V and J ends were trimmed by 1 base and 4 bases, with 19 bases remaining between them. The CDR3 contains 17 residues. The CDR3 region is CASSLGDTGIRGTEAFF. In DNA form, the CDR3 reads TGTGCCAGCAGCTTAGGGGATACCGGGATCCGCGGCACTGAAGCTTTCTTT.

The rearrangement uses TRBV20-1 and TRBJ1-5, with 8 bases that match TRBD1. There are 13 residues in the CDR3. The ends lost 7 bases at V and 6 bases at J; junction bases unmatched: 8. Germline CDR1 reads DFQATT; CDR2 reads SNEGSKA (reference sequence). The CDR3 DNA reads TGCAGTGTAAGGGACAGGATATTTCAGCCCCAGCATTTT. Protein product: CSVRDRIFQPQHF.

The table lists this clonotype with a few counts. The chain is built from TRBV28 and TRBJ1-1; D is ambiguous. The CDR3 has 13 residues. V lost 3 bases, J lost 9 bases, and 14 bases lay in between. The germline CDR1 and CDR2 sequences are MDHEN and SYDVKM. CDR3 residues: CASSFAAGFQAFF. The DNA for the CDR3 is TGTGCCAGCAGTTTCGCCGCCGGGTTCCAAGCTTTCTTT.

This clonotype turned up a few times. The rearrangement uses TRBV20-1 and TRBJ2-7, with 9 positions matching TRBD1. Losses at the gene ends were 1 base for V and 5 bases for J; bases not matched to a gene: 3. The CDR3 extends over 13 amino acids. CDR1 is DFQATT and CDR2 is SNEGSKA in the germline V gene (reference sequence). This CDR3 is CSARGGTGHEQYF. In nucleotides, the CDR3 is TGCAGTGCTAGAGGGGGGACAGGGCACGAGCAGTACTTC.

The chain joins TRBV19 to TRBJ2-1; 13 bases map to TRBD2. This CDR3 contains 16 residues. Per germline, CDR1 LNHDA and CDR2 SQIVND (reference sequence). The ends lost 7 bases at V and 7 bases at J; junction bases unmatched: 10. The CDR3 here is CASKKEPGLAGNEQFF. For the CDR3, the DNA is TGTGCCAGTAAGAAAGAACCGGGACTAGCGGGGAATGAGCAGTTCTTC.

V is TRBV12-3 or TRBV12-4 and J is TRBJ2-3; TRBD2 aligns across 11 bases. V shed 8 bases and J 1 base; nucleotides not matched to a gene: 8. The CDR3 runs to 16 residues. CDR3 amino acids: CASGRTGLAGTDTQYF. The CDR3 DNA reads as TGTGCCAGCGGACGGACGGGACTAGCGGGCACAGATACGCAGTATTTT.

CDR3 loop: CASSLVGAVWEQYF. DNA for the CDR3: TGCGCCAGCAGCTTGGTCGGGGCAGTGTGGGAGCAGTACTTC. The rearrangement joins TRBV5-1 to TRBJ2-7; D may correspond to TRBD1 or TRBD2 (5 bases each). The CDR3 loop spans 14 amino acids. The germline V and J ends were trimmed by 0 bases and 7 bases, with 14 bases remaining between them. Germline lookup yields CDR1 SGHRS and CDR2 YFSETQ.

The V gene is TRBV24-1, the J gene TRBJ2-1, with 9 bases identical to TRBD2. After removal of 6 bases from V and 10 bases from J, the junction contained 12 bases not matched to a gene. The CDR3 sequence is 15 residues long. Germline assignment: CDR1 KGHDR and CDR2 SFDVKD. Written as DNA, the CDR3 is TGTGCCACCAGTCAAACCGCGGGAGGGACATTAGAGCAGTTCTTC. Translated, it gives CATSQTAGGTLEQFF.

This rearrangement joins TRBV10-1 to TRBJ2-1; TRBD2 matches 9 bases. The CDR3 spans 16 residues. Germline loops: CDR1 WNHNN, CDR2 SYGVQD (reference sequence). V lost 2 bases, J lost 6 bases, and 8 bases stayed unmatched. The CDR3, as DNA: TGCGCCAGCAGTGAGAAAGTGCTAGCGGGAAGCAATGAGCAGTTCTTC. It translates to CASSEKVLAGSNEQFF.